The clone carrying this TCR beta chain has only one observation. The data were obtained in a study of OX40 agonist ivuxolimab in advanced cancers. The wider study: Every 2 weeks, patients got intravenous ivuxolimab at one of six dose levels (0.01-10 mg/kg). Hepatocellular carcinoma, melanoma, renal cell or head and neck cancer was diagnosed in the dose-escalation patients. Having had anti-PD-1, anti-PD-L1 or anti-CTLA-4 therapy before was allowed, and roughly 38% had some.

Repertoires were generated with immunoSEQ multiplex PCR, while TCRdb's copy carries only in-frame clones and drops some. Among over 50,000 clones listed, approximately 86% were seen once. The CDR3 spans 15 residues. V was clipped by 1 base and J by 7 bases; unmatched bases: 5. Germline V gives CDR1 GTSNPN, CDR2 SVGIG (reference sequence). The chain combines TRBV30 with TRBJ1-5; TRBD1 matches at 12 bases. Material: CD4+ or CD8+ T cells sorted from blood, obtained in a trial of the OX40 agonist ivuxolimab. The clonotype originates from an adult with an advanced solid tumor such as melanoma, head and neck, liver or kidney cancer. CDR3 loop: CAWSGDRGLGQPQHF. The CDR3 DNA follows: TGTGCCTGGAGTGGGGACAGGGGGCTGGGGCAGCCCCAGCATTTT.